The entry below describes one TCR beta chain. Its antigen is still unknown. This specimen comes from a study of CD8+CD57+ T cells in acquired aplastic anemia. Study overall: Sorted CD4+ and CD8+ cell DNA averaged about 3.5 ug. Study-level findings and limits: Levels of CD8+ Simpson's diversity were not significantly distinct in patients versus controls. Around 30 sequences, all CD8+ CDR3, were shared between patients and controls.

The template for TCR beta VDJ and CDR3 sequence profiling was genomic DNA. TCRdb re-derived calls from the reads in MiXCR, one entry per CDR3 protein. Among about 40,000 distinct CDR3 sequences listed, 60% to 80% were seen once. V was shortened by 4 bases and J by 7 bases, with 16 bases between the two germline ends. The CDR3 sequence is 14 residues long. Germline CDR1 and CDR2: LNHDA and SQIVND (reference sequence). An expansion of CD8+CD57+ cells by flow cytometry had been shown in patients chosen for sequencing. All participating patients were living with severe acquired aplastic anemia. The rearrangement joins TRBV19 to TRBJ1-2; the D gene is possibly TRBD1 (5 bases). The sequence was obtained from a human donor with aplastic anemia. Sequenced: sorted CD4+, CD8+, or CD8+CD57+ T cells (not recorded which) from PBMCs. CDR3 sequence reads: CASSTGNWGGGYTF. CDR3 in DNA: TGTGCCAGTAGTACAGGGAATTGGGGAGGTGGCTACACCTTC. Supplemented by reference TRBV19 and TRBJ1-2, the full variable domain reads DGGITQSPKYLFRKEGQNVTLSCEQNLNHDAMYWYRQDPGQGLRLIYYSQIVNDFQKGDIAEGYSVSREKKESFPLTVTSAQKNPTAFYLCASSTGNWGGGYTFGSGTRLTVV.